The rows below give T cell receptor beta chains drawn from one sample of a study of control samples from healthy donors and cancer patients. This table comes from immunoSEQ multiplex PCR, and its TCRdb copy is limited to in-frame clones, with some not included. The sample lists approximately 170,000 clones, 91% occurring once. Sequenced: blood. The receptors were sampled from a woman under 40 in good health. CDR3s include the opening cysteine and the closing phenylalanine or tryptophan. D genes are given only for firm matches. Rows give clone size only sometimes, using once, few, many, or a class for an expanded clone.

D gene: TRBD2; J gene: TRBJ2-1; clone size: NA; V gene: TRBV2; CDR3 protein: CASSEVLAGNNEQFF; CDR3 DNA: TGTGCCAGCAGTGAAGTATTAGCGGGGAACAATGAGCAGTTCTTC
D gene: TRBD2; J gene: TRBJ2-7; clone size: NA; V gene: TRBV27; CDR3 protein: CASSLGGDYEQYF; CDR3 DNA: TGTGCCAGCAGTTTAGGGGGGGACTACGAGCAGTACTTC
D gene: TRBD2; J gene: TRBJ2-3; clone size: NA; V gene: TRBV28; CDR3 protein: CASSSRTATSGRADTQYF; CDR3 DNA: TGTGCCAGCAGTTCCAGGACAGCGACTAGCGGGAGGGCAGATACGCAGTATTTT
D gene: NA; J gene: TRBJ1-2; clone size: NA; V gene: TRBV7-2; CDR3 protein: CASSLGAGTNYGYTF; CDR3 DNA: TGTGCCAGCAGCTTAGGGGCAGGCACTAACTATGGCTACACCTTC
D gene: NA; J gene: TRBJ2-3; clone size: NA; V gene: TRBV10-1; CDR3 protein: CASSEYANGMTDTQYF; CDR3 DNA: TGCGCCAGCAGTGAGTACGCCAACGGGATGACAGATACGCAGTATTTT
D gene: NA; J gene: TRBJ1-5; clone size: NA; V gene: TRBV6-1; CDR3 protein: CASSEAGGNQPQHF; CDR3 DNA: TGTGCCAGCAGTGAGGCCGGGGGCAATCAGCCCCAGCATTTT
D gene: NA; J gene: TRBJ1-1; clone size: once; V gene: TRBV29-1; CDR3 protein: CSVTKGGNTEAFF; CDR3 DNA: TGCAGCGTCACAAAGGGGGGGAACACTGAAGCTTTCTTT
D gene: NA; J gene: TRBJ2-5; clone size: NA; V gene: TRBV15; CDR3 protein: CATSRVLVGETQYF; CDR3 DNA: TGTGCCACCAGCAGAGTACTAGTTGGGGAGACCCAGTACTTC
D gene: TRBD1; J gene: TRBJ1-2; clone size: once; V gene: TRBV9; CDR3 protein: CASSGQGYGYTF; CDR3 DNA: TGTGCCAGCAGTGGACAGGGGTATGGCTACACCTTC
D gene: NA; J gene: TRBJ2-7; clone size: NA; V gene: TRBV7-3; CDR3 protein: CASSRTPSYEQYF; CDR3 DNA: TGTGCCAGCAGCCGGACCCCTTCCTACGAGCAGTACTTC
D gene: NA; J gene: TRBJ1-3; clone size: NA; V gene: TRBV28; CDR3 protein: CASSLRYSGNTIYF; CDR3 DNA: TGTGCCAGCAGTTTAAGGTACTCTGGAAACACCATATATTTT
D gene: NA; J gene: TRBJ1-6; clone size: NA; V gene: TRBV19; CDR3 protein: CASSISGNSPLHF; CDR3 DNA: TGTGCCAGTAGTATATCGGGCAATTCACCCCTCCACTTT
D gene: TRBD1; J gene: TRBJ2-4; clone size: NA; V gene: TRBV7-2; CDR3 protein: CASSLDRGQNIQYF; CDR3 DNA: TGTGCCAGCAGCTTGGACAGGGGTCAAAACATTCAGTACTTC
D gene: NA; J gene: TRBJ1-3; clone size: NA; V gene: TRBV9; CDR3 protein: CASSVSSGNTIYF; CDR3 DNA: TGTGCCAGCAGCGTATCCTCTGGAAACACCATATATTTT
D gene: NA; J gene: TRBJ1-5; clone size: NA; V gene: TRBV15; CDR3 protein: CATSSAILFKPQHF; CDR3 DNA: TGTGCCACCAGCAGCGCAATCCTTTTTAAGCCCCAGCATTTT
D gene: TRBD2; J gene: TRBJ2-5; clone size: NA; V gene: TRBV5-1; CDR3 protein: CASSLGASGGAQETQYF; CDR3 DNA: TGCGCCAGCAGCTTGGGGGCCAGCGGGGGGGCCCAAGAGACCCAGTACTTC
D gene: TRBD2; J gene: TRBJ2-3; clone size: NA; V gene: TRBV2; CDR3 protein: CASRPKGLAGITDTQYF; CDR3 DNA: TGTGCCAGCAGACCGAAGGGACTAGCGGGAATCACAGATACGCAGTATTTT
D gene: TRBD1; J gene: TRBJ1-2; clone size: medium-sized; V gene: TRBV6-5; CDR3 protein: CASSTGTGNYGYTF; CDR3 DNA: TGTGCCAGCAGTACCGGGACAGGGAACTATGGCTACACCTTC
D gene: NA; J gene: TRBJ2-1; clone size: NA; V gene: TRBV7-3; CDR3 protein: CASSAGYNEQFF; CDR3 DNA: TGTGCCAGCAGCGCAGGATACAATGAGCAGTTCTTC
D gene: TRBD1; J gene: TRBJ2-1; clone size: NA; V gene: TRBV2; CDR3 protein: CASSRDRAAQFF; CDR3 DNA: TGTGCCAGCAGTCGGGACAGGGCCGCGCAGTTCTTC
D gene: TRBD2; J gene: TRBJ2-1; clone size: NA; V gene: TRBV9; CDR3 protein: CASSPGTSGRDEQFF; CDR3 DNA: TGTGCCAGCAGCCCAGGGACTAGCGGGAGGGATGAGCAGTTCTTC
D gene: NA; J gene: TRBJ1-5; clone size: NA; V gene: TRBV4-1; CDR3 protein: CASSQAGQEQPQHF; CDR3 DNA: TGCGCCAGCAGCCAAGCAGGGCAGGAGCAGCCCCAGCATTTT
D gene: NA; J gene: TRBJ2-5; clone size: NA; V gene: TRBV4-1; CDR3 protein: CASSQGGMETQYF; CDR3 DNA: TGCGCCAGCAGCCAAGGGGGGATGGAGACCCAGTACTTC
D gene: NA; J gene: TRBJ1-2; clone size: NA; V gene: TRBV4-2; CDR3 protein: CASSQDSVIYGYTF; CDR3 DNA: TGTGCCAGCAGCCAAGATTCGGTTATCTATGGCTACACCTTC
D gene: NA; J gene: TRBJ2-7; clone size: NA; V gene: TRBV6-5; CDR3 protein: CASSYRGSYEQYF; CDR3 DNA: TGTGCCAGCAGTTACAGGGGCTCCTACGAGCAGTACTTC
D gene: TRBD2; J gene: TRBJ2-3; clone size: NA; V gene: TRBV5-1; CDR3 protein: CASSLASGPSTDTQYF; CDR3 DNA: TGCGCCAGCAGCTTGGCTAGCGGCCCTAGCACAGATACGCAGTATTTT
D gene: TRBD1; J gene: TRBJ1-1; clone size: NA; V gene: TRBV29-1; CDR3 protein: CSVEGTGVTEAFF; CDR3 DNA: TGCAGCGTTGAAGGGACAGGAGTCACTGAAGCTTTCTTT
D gene: TRBD2; J gene: TRBJ2-1; clone size: few; V gene: TRBV2; CDR3 protein: CANTLAGKNEQFF; CDR3 DNA: TGTGCCAACACACTAGCGGGGAAGAATGAGCAGTTCTTC
D gene: TRBD2; J gene: TRBJ2-1; clone size: once; V gene: TRBV9; CDR3 protein: CASSSSGGAGNEQFF; CDR3 DNA: TGTGCCAGCAGCTCTAGCGGGGGGGCGGGCAATGAGCAGTTCTTC
D gene: NA; J gene: TRBJ2-7; clone size: NA; V gene: TRBV7-9; CDR3 protein: CASSLVSGYEQYF; CDR3 DNA: TGTGCCAGCAGCTTAGTTTCAGGATACGAGCAGTACTTC
D gene: TRBD1; J gene: TRBJ1-5; clone size: NA; V gene: TRBV15; CDR3 protein: CATSRDRGLNQPQHF; CDR3 DNA: TGTGCCACCAGCAGAGATAGGGGGCTAAATCAGCCCCAGCATTTT
D gene: NA; J gene: TRBJ1-5; clone size: NA; V gene: TRBV30; CDR3 protein: CAWRQGPNQPQHF; CDR3 DNA: TGTGCCTGGAGACAGGGACCTAATCAGCCCCAGCATTTT
D gene: NA; J gene: TRBJ1-5; clone size: NA; V gene: TRBV19; CDR3 protein: CASSKDRAPLPNQPQHF; CDR3 DNA: TGTGCCAGTAGTAAAGACCGGGCCCCGCTTCCTAATCAGCCCCAGCATTTT
D gene: TRBD1; J gene: TRBJ1-4; clone size: NA; V gene: TRBV4-1; CDR3 protein: CASSQADRALATNEKLFF; CDR3 DNA: TGCGCCAGCAGCCAAGCGGACAGGGCCCTCGCAACTAATGAAAAACTGTTTTTT
D gene: NA; J gene: TRBJ1-2; clone size: once; V gene: TRBV29-1; CDR3 protein: CSVERTAESYTF; CDR3 DNA: TGCAGCGTTGAGAGGACCGCGGAGAGCTACACCTTC
D gene: NA; J gene: TRBJ2-4; clone size: NA; V gene: TRBV4-1; CDR3 protein: CASSQGRGDGKNIQYF; CDR3 DNA: TGCGCCAGCAGCCAAGGCAGGGGGGATGGCAAAAACATTCAGTACTTC
D gene: NA; J gene: TRBJ1-2; clone size: NA; V gene: TRBV9; CDR3 protein: CASSTYYGYTF; CDR3 DNA: TGTGCCAGCAGCACATACTATGGCTACACCTTC
D gene: NA; J gene: TRBJ2-1; clone size: NA; V gene: TRBV2; CDR3 protein: CASSEAREQFF; CDR3 DNA: TGTGCCAGCAGTGAAGCGCGGGAGCAGTTCTTC
D gene: TRBD1; J gene: TRBJ2-2; clone size: NA; V gene: TRBV3-1/TRBV3-2; CDR3 protein: CASSQGQGAGELFF; CDR3 DNA: TGTGCCAGCAGCCAAGGACAGGGGGCCGGGGAGCTGTTTTTT
D gene: NA; J gene: TRBJ1-1; clone size: NA; V gene: TRBV7-9; CDR3 protein: CASSLAREAEAFF; CDR3 DNA: TGTGCCAGCAGCTTAGCCAGGGAGGCTGAAGCTTTCTTT
D gene: NA; J gene: TRBJ2-7; clone size: few; V gene: TRBV15; CDR3 protein: CATSRDRDFPYEQYF; CDR3 DNA: TGTGCCACCAGCAGAGATCGGGACTTCCCCTACGAGCAGTACTTC
D gene: NA; J gene: TRBJ2-3; clone size: NA; V gene: TRBV7-6; CDR3 protein: CASSLGTLRTDTQYF; CDR3 DNA: TGTGCCAGCAGCTTAGGGACACTTCGCACAGATACGCAGTATTTT
D gene: NA; J gene: TRBJ1-1; clone size: NA; V gene: TRBV5-4; CDR3 protein: CASSLIARGNTEAFF; CDR3 DNA: TGTGCCAGCAGCTTGATAGCCAGGGGGAACACTGAAGCTTTCTTT
D gene: TRBD1; J gene: TRBJ2-2; clone size: NA; V gene: TRBV25-1; CDR3 protein: CASSDTGTATGELFF; CDR3 DNA: TGTGCCAGCAGTGACACCGGGACAGCCACCGGGGAGCTGTTTTTT
D gene: NA; J gene: TRBJ2-3; clone size: NA; V gene: TRBV12-3/TRBV12-4; CDR3 protein: CASSLEGYTQYF; CDR3 DNA: TGTGCCAGCAGTTTAGAGGGCTATACGCAGTATTTT
D gene: TRBD1; J gene: TRBJ1-1; clone size: NA; V gene: TRBV4-2; CDR3 protein: CASSPGQGNTEAFF; CDR3 DNA: TGTGCCAGCAGCCCGGGACAGGGGAACACTGAAGCTTTCTTT
D gene: TRBD1; J gene: TRBJ2-5; clone size: NA; V gene: TRBV28; CDR3 protein: CASSSGQGGAKTQYF; CDR3 DNA: TGTGCCAGCAGTTCGGGACAGGGCGGTGCAAAGACCCAGTACTTC
D gene: TRBD1; J gene: TRBJ2-1; clone size: NA; V gene: TRBV15; CDR3 protein: CATSRDRGFNEQFF; CDR3 DNA: TGTGCCACCAGCAGGGACAGGGGATTTAATGAGCAGTTCTTC
D gene: NA; J gene: TRBJ2-1; clone size: NA; V gene: TRBV6-6; CDR3 protein: CASSYMGEQFF; CDR3 DNA: TGTGCCAGCAGTTACATGGGGGAGCAGTTCTTC
D gene: NA; J gene: TRBJ1-3; clone size: NA; V gene: TRBV28; CDR3 protein: CASSPGRISGNTIYF; CDR3 DNA: TGTGCCAGCAGCCCAGGACGGATCTCTGGAAACACCATATATTTT
D gene: TRBD1; J gene: TRBJ1-1; clone size: NA; V gene: TRBV19; CDR3 protein: CASSPGQGNTEAFF; CDR3 DNA: TGTGCCAGTAGCCCGGGACAGGGGAACACTGAAGCTTTCTTT
D gene: NA; J gene: TRBJ1-1; clone size: NA; V gene: TRBV25-1; CDR3 protein: CASSDDPPSEAFF; CDR3 DNA: TGTGCCAGCAGTGACGACCCCCCATCCGAAGCTTTCTTT
D gene: NA; J gene: TRBJ2-7; clone size: NA; V gene: TRBV18; CDR3 protein: CASSPLGTYEQYF; CDR3 DNA: TGTGCCAGCTCACCACTAGGGACCTACGAGCAGTACTTC
D gene: NA; J gene: TRBJ2-7; clone size: NA; V gene: TRBV2; CDR3 protein: CASSGTPYEQYF; CDR3 DNA: TGTGCCAGCAGTGGGACTCCCTACGAGCAGTACTTC
D gene: NA; J gene: TRBJ2-1; clone size: NA; V gene: TRBV12-3/TRBV12-4; CDR3 protein: CASSLGLYNEQFF; CDR3 DNA: TGTGCCAGCAGTTTGGGGCTATACAATGAGCAGTTCTTC
D gene: NA; J gene: TRBJ1-2; clone size: NA; V gene: TRBV5-1; CDR3 protein: CASSLSTQNYGYTF; CDR3 DNA: TGCGCCAGCAGCTTGTCGACACAGAACTATGGCTACACCTTC
D gene: TRBD1; J gene: TRBJ1-1; clone size: NA; V gene: TRBV18; CDR3 protein: CASSDTGVTEAFF; CDR3 DNA: TGTGCCAGCTCAGATACAGGGGTAACTGAAGCTTTCTTT